These 24 T cell receptor beta chains originate from one sample sequenced in a study of beta chain features in type 1 diabetes (dated by TCRdb to between 2017 and 2018). Libraries were constructed by the immunoSEQ multiplex PCR assay. The entire isolated RNA was reverse transcribed using the High Capacity cDNA Reverse Transcription Kit, and thus expressed TCRB transcripts were sequenced. TCRdb's version of the immuneACCESS table is confined to in-frame rearrangements and falls short of the full clone set. An unresolved V gene accounts for under half of the shortfall where checked; the remainder is of unknown origin. In all, the sample holds about 620,000 clones, and about 16% of those were seen once. The ten most abundant clones make up 0.093% of the sample. Sequences were obtained from naive CD4+ T cells from blood. The cell subset or site label of this sample denotes: true naive CD4+ T cells. All receptors come from a man in his late teens or twenties in good health.

The chain carries TRBV19 and TRBJ2-3, with TRBD2 identical over 13 bases. The CDR3 totals 18 residues. Per the germline V gene, CDR1 is LNHDA and CDR2 is SQIVND (reference sequence). The V and J ends lost 4 bases and 7 bases, in that order; junction bases with no gene match: 14. The DNA of the CDR3 is TGTGCCAGTAGTAAAGGACTAGCGGGAGCCCCGGGGGGAAATACGCAGTATTTT. It specifies CASSKGLAGAPGGNTQYF.

The chain employs TRBV25-1 and TRBJ2-5, with D possibly TRBD1 on 6 matching bases. The CDR3 spans 12 residues. V was clipped by 8 bases and J by 7 bases, with 14 bases between them. Germline loops: CDR1 MGHDK, CDR2 SYGVNS. As DNA, the CDR3 is TGTGCCAGCGGGACATCGAAGGGGACCCAGTACTTC. Its translation is CASGTSKGTQYF. The variable domain in full, completed from reference TRBV25-1 and TRBJ2-5, reads EADIYQTPRYLVIGTGKKITLECSQTMGHDKMYWYQQDPGMELHLIHYSYGVNSTEKGDLSSESTVSRIRTEHFPLTLESARPSHTSQYLCASGTSKGTQYFGPGTRLLVL.

This clone was seen a single time. The sample has other DNA sequences that encode this CDR3 too. The chain combines TRBV20-1 with TRBJ1-2; unclear D gene. CDR1 DFQATT and CDR2 SNEGSKA come from the germline V gene (reference sequence). V was clipped by 3 bases and J by 2 bases, with 4 bases between them. CDR3 length equals 11 residues. The CDR3 sequence is CSASVNYGYTF. CDR3 nucleotide sequence: TGCAGTGCTAGTGTGAACTATGGCTACACCTTC.

This sequence joins TRBV27 and TRBJ1-2; perhaps TRBD1 as D (5 bases). Germline loops: CDR1 MNHEY, CDR2 SMNVEV (reference sequence). Deletions cut 6 bases from V and 5 bases from J, with 19 bases between. CDR3 length: 15 residues. The CDR3 loop is CASRGTVASGYGYTF. In DNA, the CDR3 is TGTGCCAGCAGGGGGACTGTCGCCTCAGGGTATGGCTACACCTTC.

This clone has just a few counts. The chain links TRBV25-1 to TRBJ2-2; TRBD1 or TRBD2 may be the D gene (5 bases each). The CDR3 loop spans 12 amino acids. V was clipped by 6 bases and J by 6 bases, with 8 bases between them. Germline V gives CDR1 MGHDK, CDR2 SYGVNS. The CDR3 sequence: CASSGTAGELFF. CDR3 DNA sequence: TGTGCCAGCAGCGGGACCGCCGGGGAGCTGTTTTTT.

Only a few counts were recorded for this clone. The V gene is TRBV18, the J gene TRBJ1-1; 8 nucleotides agree with TRBD1. CDR1 is KGHSH and CDR2 is LQKENI in the germline V gene. With V trimmed by 3 bases and J by 5 bases, 11 bases remained unmatched. The CDR3 loop spans 16 amino acids. Here the CDR3 DNA reads TGTGCCAGCTCACCGGACAGGGTTAGAGGAGGGACTGAAGCTTTCTTT. Residues: CASSPDRVRGGTEAFF.

Comments on this clone: The identical CDR3 is also encoded by other nucleotide sequences in the sample. The V gene is TRBV5-1, the J gene TRBJ1-5; D remains ambiguous. Germline V gene data show CDR1 as SGHRS and CDR2 as YFSETQ. This CDR3 is built from 14 residues. Trimming shortened V by 0 bases and J by 4 bases, and 8 bases separated the two germline ends. CDR3 DNA sequence: TGCGCCAGCAGCTTGGACAGTCTTAATCAGCCCCAGCATTTT. As protein: CASSLDSLNQPQHF.

This clone has a handful of counts. The chain joins TRBV18 to TRBJ2-7; a possible D gene is TRBD1 (7 bases). The CDR3 loop spans 15 amino acids. Germline V CDR1 and CDR2: KGHSH, LQKENI. V lost 1 base and J 3 bases, leaving 13 bases between the germline ends. CDR3 in DNA: TGTGCCAGCTCACCACGCCAGGGGGGACTCTACGAGCAGTACTTC. Translating it yields CASSPRQGGLYEQYF.

In this sample, this clone turned up a few times. V and J are TRBV2 and TRBJ2-1, with TRBD2 matching over 8 bases. This CDR3 is 15 amino acids long. V dropped 6 bases and J dropped 3; count of bases not matched to a gene: 7. The germline gives CDR1 SNHLY, CDR2 FYNNEI. The CDR3 DNA reads as TGTGCCAGCAGCATACCGGGACTAGGCTACAATGAGCAGTTCTTC. Translation gives CASSIPGLGYNEQFF.

Concerning this clone itself: The same CDR3 is also encoded by other DNA sequences in this sample. V gene TRBV5-6 combines with J gene TRBJ2-5; D may correspond to TRBD1 or TRBD2 (6 bases each). The CDR3 has 14 amino acids. Per the germline V gene, CDR1 is SGHDT and CDR2 is YYEEEE. V was shortened by 0 bases and J by 5 bases, with 11 bases between the two germline ends. CDR3 nucleotides: TGTGCCAGCAGCTTGGTGGGGGGCGGGGAGACCCAGTACTTC. Translation: CASSLVGGGETQYF. Supplemented by reference TRBV5-6 and TRBJ2-5, the full variable domain reads DAGVTQSPTHLIKTRGQQVTLRCSPKSGHDTVSWYQQALGQGPQFIFQYYEEEERQRGNFPDRFSGHQFPNYSSELNVNALLLGDSALYLCASSLVGGGETQYFGPGTRLLVL.

The sample holds a few counts of this clone. CDR3 protein: CASSEYTQRSYEQYF. CDR3 nucleotides: TGTGCCAGCAGTGAATACACACAACGATCCTACGAGCAGTACTTC. The genes are TRBV25-1 and TRBJ2-7; D gene uncertain. This CDR3 contains 15 residues. Trimming shortened V by 0 bases and J by 1 base, and 10 bases separated the two germline ends. Germline CDR1 MGHDK, CDR2 SYGVNS.

V is TRBV7-2 and J is TRBJ2-1, with a tentative D call TRBD1 (5 bases). Germline loops: CDR1 SGHTA, CDR2 FQGNSA. The CDR3 spans 13 residues. V shed 1 base and J shed 5 bases, with 6 bases lying between them. The DNA of the CDR3 is TGTGCCAGCAGCTTAGACAGGAACAATGAGCAGTTCTTC. Translated: CASSLDRNNEQFF.

This clone was seen only a few times. This specimen includes other DNA sequences encoding the same CDR3. The chain uses TRBV27 and TRBJ1-2, with TRBD1 identical over 9 bases. Germline CDR1 is MNHEY and CDR2 is SMNVEV (reference sequence). The CDR3 has 13 amino acids. Trimming removed 3 bases from V and 5 bases from J; junction bases left unmatched: 1. CDR3 coding DNA: TGTGCCAGCAGTTTGACAGGGGGTTATGGCTACACCTTC. The encoded protein is CASSLTGGYGYTF.

The DNA for the CDR3 is TGTGCCAGCAGCCTGACAAGGGACACCTCTCACCTCCACTTT. Its protein is CASSLTRDTSHLHF. This chain connects TRBV27 to TRBJ1-6, with a tentative D call TRBD1 (6 bases). Trimming removed 6 bases from V and 15 bases from J, with 21 bases in between. The CDR3 length is 14 residues. Looked up from germline, CDR1 is MNHEY and CDR2 is SMNVEV (reference sequence).

The genes are TRBV7-2 and TRBJ2-7; 12 nucleotides match TRBD1. The length of the CDR3 is 15 residues. CDR1 and CDR2 (germline): SGHTA, FQGNSA. V was clipped by 5 bases and J by 6 bases; unmatched bases: 8. As DNA, the CDR3 is TGTGCCAGCAGCCCGGCCGGGACAGGGGGCTCCGAGCAGTACTTC. This translates into CASSPAGTGGSEQYF.

This clone was picked up a small number of times. J is TRBJ2-2 and V is TRBV5-4; a weak D match, TRBD1 (5 bases). Germline V gene lookup returns CDR1 SGHNT and CDR2 YYREEE (reference sequence). The CDR3 totals 16 residues. V was trimmed by 1 base and J by 1 base, leaving 11 bases between them. CDR3 nucleotide sequence: TGTGCCAGCAGCTTGAAAACAGGCGGGAACACCGGGGAGCTGTTTTTT. Encoded protein: CASSLKTGGNTGELFF.

This clone was seen a handful of times. The V and J genes are TRBV29-1 and TRBJ2-5; 12 nucleotides line up with TRBD2. The DNA matches TRBJ2-7 better at its end, which makes the J call doubtful. Germline V lookup: CDR1 SQVTM, CDR2 ANQGSEA. The CDR3 spans 15 residues. CDR3 coding DNA: TGCAGCGTTCCCCTAGCGGGGGGGCGAATCAACGAGCAGTACTTC. Translated, it gives CSVPLAGGRINEQYF.

CDR3 region: CASSVQGRSEAFF. CDR3 nucleotides: TGTGCCAGCAGCGTCCAGGGGAGATCTGAAGCTTTCTTT. The chain links TRBV9 to TRBJ1-1; D perhaps matches TRBD1 (6 bases). The CDR3 is made up of 13 amino acids. With 2 bases removed from V and 6 bases from J, the gap between germline ends came to 11 bases. Germline V gene lookup returns CDR1 SGDLS and CDR2 YYNGEE. Looking up the rest from reference TRBV9 and TRBJ1-1 gives the full variable domain: DSGVTQTPKHLITATGQRVTLRCSPRSGDLSVYWYQQSLDQGLQFLIQYYNGEERAKGNILERFSAQQFPDLHSELNLSSLELGDSALYFCASSVQGRSEAFFGQGTRLTVV.

V gene TRBV25-1 combines with J gene TRBJ1-1; D uncertain. V was trimmed by 3 bases and J by 0 bases, leaving 11 bases between them. The germline gives CDR1 MGHDK, CDR2 SYGVNS. There are 15 residues in the CDR3. As DNA, the CDR3 is TGTGCCAGCAGTGATCGTTTGGGGATGAACACTGAAGCTTTCTTT. Translation: CASSDRLGMNTEAFF.

This clone was observed a handful of times. J is TRBJ2-2 and V is TRBV7-7, with D perhaps TRBD1 (6 bases). The CDR3 is made up of 15 amino acids. From germline, CDR1 is SSHAT and CDR2 FNYEAQ (reference sequence). V was cut by 5 bases and J by 0 bases, with 10 bases left in between. The CDR3 protein is CASSAGTTNTGELFF. CDR3 in DNA: TGTGCCAGCAGCGCCGGGACAACGAACACCGGGGAGCTGTTTTTT.

This clone has more than one count but fewer than ten. The chain couples TRBV19 to TRBJ1-1; 9 bases line up with TRBD1. Looked up from germline, CDR1 is LNHDA and CDR2 is SQIVND (reference sequence). CDR3 length: 13 amino acids. Unmatched junction bases numbered 10, after V lost 7 bases and J lost 10 bases. CDR3 in DNA: TGTGCCAGTAATCCGGGACAGGGTAACGGAGCTTTCTTT. Amino acids: CASNPGQGNGAFF.

The sample holds many counts of this clone. This chain connects TRBV7-2 to TRBJ2-4, with no clear D. This CDR3 has 15 amino acids. V was clipped by 3 bases and J by 1 base, with 10 bases between them. Germline values: CDR1 SGHTA, CDR2 FQGNSA. As DNA, the CDR3 is TGTGCCAGCAGCTTCCCAAGCGTGGCCAAAAACATTCAGTACTTC. Its translation: CASSFPSVAKNIQYF.

CDR3 coding DNA: TGTGCCAGTAGTGGGACAGGGAACAATCAGCCCCAGCATTTT. Protein: CASSGTGNNQPQHF. This chain joins TRBV19 and TRBJ1-5; 9 nucleotides line up with TRBD1. Germline V gives CDR1 LNHDA, CDR2 SQIVND (reference sequence). J was trimmed by 3 bases and V by 5 bases; bases with no gene match: 2. CDR3 length: 14 amino acids.

V and J are TRBV19 and TRBJ2-1; 7 positions agree with TRBD1. With V trimmed by 8 bases and J by 6 bases, 10 bases remained unmatched. CDR1 LNHDA and CDR2 SQIVND come from the germline V gene (reference sequence). The CDR3 has 14 residues. This chain's CDR3 is CASLRQGLVNEQFF. CDR3 nucleotides: TGTGCCAGTCTCAGACAGGGTTTGGTCAATGAGCAGTTCTTC.